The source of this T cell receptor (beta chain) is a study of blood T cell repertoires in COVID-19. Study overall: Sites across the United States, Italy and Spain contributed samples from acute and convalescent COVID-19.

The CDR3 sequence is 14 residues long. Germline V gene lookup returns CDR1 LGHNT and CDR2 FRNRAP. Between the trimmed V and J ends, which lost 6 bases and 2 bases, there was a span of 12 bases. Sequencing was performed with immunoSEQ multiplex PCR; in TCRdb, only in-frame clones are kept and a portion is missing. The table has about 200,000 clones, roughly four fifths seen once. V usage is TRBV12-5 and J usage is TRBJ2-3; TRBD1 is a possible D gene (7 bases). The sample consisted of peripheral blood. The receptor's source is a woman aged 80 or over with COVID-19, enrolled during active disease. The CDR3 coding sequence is TGTGCTAGTGGGGGGGGACAGTTCACAGATACGCAGTATTTT. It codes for CASGGGQFTDTQYF.